In this sample, the clone carrying this T cell receptor (beta chain) turned up once. This record belongs to a study of shared clonotypes between healthy human individuals. Clones were read by immunoSEQ multiplex PCR, and TCRdb kept only the in-frame ones, dropping some. The table records 760,000 or so clones, roughly 96% of them present only once. This CDR3 spans 14 amino acids. V was trimmed by 5 bases and J by 4 bases, leaving 15 bases between them. Germline-derived CDR1 and CDR2 are GTSNPN and SVGIG (reference sequence). CD45RO negativity and positive selection for CCR7 defined naive CD8 cells, a population that excluded terminally differentiated effector memory CD45RA+ cells.

The sequencing sample was made of naive CD8+ T cells sorted from blood. This receptor was obtained from a man aged 25 to 40 in good health. The chain is built from TRBV30 and TRBJ2-1; D is undetermined. Here the CDR3 DNA reads TGTGCCTGGGGCCCCCCCGACGGTTACAATGAGCAGTTCTTC. Translation gives CAWGPPDGYNEQFF.